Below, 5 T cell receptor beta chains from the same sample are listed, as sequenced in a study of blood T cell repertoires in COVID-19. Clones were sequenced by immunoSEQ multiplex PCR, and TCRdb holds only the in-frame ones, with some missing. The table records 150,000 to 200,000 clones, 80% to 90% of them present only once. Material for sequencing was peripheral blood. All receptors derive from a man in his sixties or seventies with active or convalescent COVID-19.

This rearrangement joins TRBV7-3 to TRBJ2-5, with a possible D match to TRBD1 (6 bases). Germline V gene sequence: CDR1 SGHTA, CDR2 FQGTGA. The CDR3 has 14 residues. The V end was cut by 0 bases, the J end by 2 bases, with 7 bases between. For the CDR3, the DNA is TGTGCCAGCAGCTTAACGGGACATCAAGAGACCCAGTACTTC. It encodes CASSLTGHQETQYF.

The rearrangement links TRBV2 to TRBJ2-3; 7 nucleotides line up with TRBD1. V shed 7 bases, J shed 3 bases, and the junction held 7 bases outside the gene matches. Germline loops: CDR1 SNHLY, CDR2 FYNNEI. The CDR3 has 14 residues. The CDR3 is CASKGGRGTDTQYF. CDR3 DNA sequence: TGTGCCAGCAAAGGGGGCAGGGGGACAGATACGCAGTATTTT.

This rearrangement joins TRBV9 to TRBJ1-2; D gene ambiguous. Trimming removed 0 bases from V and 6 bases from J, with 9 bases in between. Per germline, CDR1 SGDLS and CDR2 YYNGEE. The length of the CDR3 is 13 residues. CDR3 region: CASSVGTRDGYTF. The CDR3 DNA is TGTGCCAGCAGCGTAGGGACTAGGGATGGCTACACCTTC.

CDR3 in amino acids: CASRPGGSGEAFF. The CDR3 DNA reads TGTGCCAGCAGACCCGGGGGGAGCGGTGAAGCTTTCTTT. V usage is TRBV7-3 and J usage is TRBJ1-1; D possibly corresponds to TRBD1 (5 bases). CDR1 is SGHTA and CDR2 is FQGTGA in the germline V gene. Trimming cost V 6 bases and J 7 bases, with 15 bases left between them. The CDR3 extends over 13 amino acids.

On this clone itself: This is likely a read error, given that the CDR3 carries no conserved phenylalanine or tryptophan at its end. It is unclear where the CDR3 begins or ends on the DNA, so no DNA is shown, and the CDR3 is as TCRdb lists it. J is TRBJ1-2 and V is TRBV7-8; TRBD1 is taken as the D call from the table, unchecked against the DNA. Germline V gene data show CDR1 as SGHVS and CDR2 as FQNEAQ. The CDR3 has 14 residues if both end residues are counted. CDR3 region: CASSPRVGDRRLWV.